A selection of T cell receptor beta chains follows, all from one sample in a study of blood T cell repertoires in COVID-19. Only in-frame clones appear in the TCRdb table, and some are missing; sequencing was by immunoSEQ multiplex PCR. The sample yields tens of thousands of clones, about 86% seen once. The sequenced sample was peripheral blood. Receptors originate from a man aged 40-49 years with acute or convalescent COVID-19. Both conserved end residues are part of each CDR3. Each record gives: D gene, J gene, clone size, V gene, CDR3 protein, CDR3 DNA. A D gene is named only where the DNA matches it firmly. Clone size appears in some rows only: once, few, many, or a class for an expanded clone.

>.|TRBJ1-3|.|TRBV9
CASSSRTGNTIYF
TGTGCCAGCAGCTCCCGGACAGGAAACACCATATATTTT
>.|TRBJ2-7|.|TRBV30
CAWSVGGPGTHEQYF
TGTGCCTGGAGTGTGGGAGGCCCGGGCACCCACGAGCAGTACTTC
>.|TRBJ1-1|few|TRBV3-1/TRBV3-2
CASSPGGGISTEAFF
TGTGCCAGCAGCCCCGGGGGGGGAATCAGCACTGAAGCTTTCTTT
>TRBD2|TRBJ2-3|.|TRBV30
CAWSVPLAGGYDTQYF
TGTGCCTGGAGTGTGCCGCTAGCGGGGGGGTACGATACGCAGTATTTT
>.|TRBJ1-2|.|TRBV30
CAWSVSGIGYGYTF
TGTGCCTGGAGTGTTTCAGGGATCGGTTATGGCTACACCTTC
>.|TRBJ2-7|.|TRBV19
CASSTSDRLEQYF
TGTGCCAGTAGTACCTCGGACAGATTGGAGCAGTACTTC
>.|TRBJ1-1|.|TRBV7-2
CASSLEGMVTEAFF
TGTGCCAGCAGCTTAGAGGGGATGGTCACTGAAGCTTTCTTT
>.|TRBJ1-5|.|TRBV19
CASSIPYSNQPQHF
TGTGCCAGTAGTATCCCCTATAGCAATCAGCCCCAGCATTTT
>.|TRBJ1-5|.|TRBV4-1
CASSQVRGQPQHF
TGCGCCAGCAGCCAAGTTCGCGGGCAGCCCCAGCATTTT
>.|TRBJ2-3|.|TRBV15
CATSALAEPVTDTQYF
TGTGCCACCAGCGCTCTAGCCGAACCAGTCACAGATACGCAGTATTTT
>.|TRBJ1-5|.|TRBV5-5
CASSLGSSGDQPQHF
TGTGCCAGCAGCTTGGGCTCCTCCGGGGATCAGCCCCAGCATTTT
>TRBD1|TRBJ1-5|.|TRBV12-5
CASGFRDRGQPQHF
TGTGCTAGTGGTTTCCGGGACAGGGGACAGCCCCAGCATTTT
>.|TRBJ1-1|.|TRBV5-1
CASRENLNTEAFF
TGCGCCAGCAGAGAGAATCTCAACACTGAAGCTTTCTTT
>.|TRBJ1-1|.|TRBV11-2
CASSLISGDTEAFF
TGTGCCAGCAGCTTAATCTCAGGGGACACTGAAGCTTTCTTT
>TRBD1|TRBJ1-6|.|TRBV11-2
CASSVTGVMGSPLHF
TGTGCCAGCAGCGTGACAGGGGTAATGGGTTCACCCCTCCACTTT
>.|TRBJ2-7|.|TRBV20-1
CSARRLYEQYF
TGCAGCGCTAGGAGGCTCTACGAGCAGTACTTC
>.|TRBJ1-1|.|TRBV11-3
CASSKDWAPNTEAFF
TGTGCCAGCAGCAAAGATTGGGCCCCGAACACTGAAGCTTTCTTT
>TRBD1|TRBJ2-7|.|TRBV2
CASSEDRGSYEQYF
TGTGCCAGCAGTGAGGACAGGGGCTCCTACGAGCAGTACTTC
>TRBD1|TRBJ1-6|.|TRBV16
CASSDRGNSPLHF
TGTGCCAGCAGCGACAGGGGGAATTCACCCCTCCACTTT
>.|TRBJ1-1|.|TRBV10-3
CAISVRGQNTEAFF
TGTGCCATCAGTGTGAGGGGACAGAACACTGAAGCTTTCTTT
>TRBD2|TRBJ2-7|.|TRBV11-3
CASSLDLGLLTRGYEQYF
TGTGCCAGCAGCTTAGATCTGGGACTACTAACTCGGGGCTACGAGCAGTACTTC
>.|TRBJ1-4|once|TRBV29-1
CSVRLSTNEKLFF
TGCAGCGTTCGTCTGAGTACTAATGAAAAACTGTTTTTT
>.|TRBJ2-1|.|TRBV6-1
CASSEWGGDREQFF
TGTGCCAGCAGTGAATGGGGGGGCGACAGAGAGCAGTTCTTC
>TRBD1|TRBJ2-2|.|TRBV11-3
CASSKSLQGTGELFF
TGTGCCAGCAGCAAAAGCCTACAGGGGACCGGGGAGCTGTTTTTT
>.|TRBJ1-2|.|TRBV20-1
CSASRGGRYTF
TGCAGTGCCTCCCGGGGGGGGCGCTACACCTTC
>TRBD1|TRBJ1-1|few|TRBV7-2
CASSLSLRGATEAFF
TGTGCCAGCAGCTTAAGTCTCAGGGGGGCCACTGAAGCTTTCTTT
>.|TRBJ1-5|.|TRBV18
CASSSARTLLSAVGNQPQHF
TGTGCCAGCTCATCAGCGCGTACCCTTCTTTCCGCAGTAGGCAATCAGCCCCAGCATTTT
>.|TRBJ2-5|.|TRBV4-1
CASSPTGLGKEETQYF
TGCGCCAGCAGCCCTACGGGACTCGGTAAAGAAGAGACCCAGTACTTC
>TRBD1|TRBJ1-6|.|TRBV14
CASSLTDRENSPLHF
TGTGCCAGCAGCCTGACGGACAGGGAAAATTCACCCCTCCACTTT
>TRBD1|TRBJ1-3|.|TRBV4-1
CASSQDRDSSSSGNTIYF
TGCGCCAGCAGCCAAGATCGGGACAGTTCTTCCTCTGGAAACACCATATATTTT
>.|TRBJ1-1|.|TRBV6-5
CASSRNQGTEAFF
TGTGCCAGCAGTCGTAACCAGGGAACTGAAGCTTTCTTT
>.|TRBJ2-5|.|TRBV19
CASSIGGGRETQYF
TGTGCCAGTAGTATCGGAGGGGGCAGGGAGACCCAGTACTTC
>.|TRBJ1-6|.|TRBV14
CASSLDSSYNSPLHF
TGTGCCAGCAGCCTGGACAGCTCCTATAATTCACCCCTCCACTTT
>.|TRBJ1-5|.|TRBV24-1
CATSDTGSNQPQHF
TGTGCCACCAGTGATACAGGGAGCAATCAGCCCCAGCATTTT
>.|TRBJ2-3|.|TRBV7-8
CASRAASTDTQYF
TGTGCCAGCAGGGCGGCAAGCACAGATACGCAGTATTTT
>.|TRBJ2-7|.|TRBV5-5
CASSLAGRVISYEQYF
TGTGCCAGCAGCTTGGCGGGCAGGGTGATCTCCTACGAGCAGTACTTC
>TRBD2|TRBJ2-3|.|TRBV19
CASSIREDSTDTQYF
TGTGCCAGTAGTATCCGGGAGGATAGCACAGATACGCAGTATTTT
>TRBD1|TRBJ1-5|.|TRBV7-2
CASSSTGTGYQPQHF
TGTGCCAGCAGCTCTACGGGGACAGGGTATCAGCCCCAGCATTTT
>.|TRBJ1-2|.|TRBV5-1
CASSLRGEDSQAGYTF
TGCGCCAGCAGCCTGCGGGGGGAGGACAGCCAAGCTGGCTACACCTTC
>.|TRBJ1-1|.|TRBV6-5
CASSRGGNTEAFF
TGTGCCAGCAGTCGGGGAGGTAACACTGAAGCTTTCTTT
>TRBD1|TRBJ1-6|.|TRBV5-6
CASCPPGDRVNSPLHF
TGTGCCAGCTGTCCTCCGGGGGACAGGGTAAATTCACCCCTCCACTTT
>TRBD1|TRBJ1-2|.|TRBV6-6
CASTEQGALNYGYTF
TGTGCCAGCACAGAACAGGGGGCTCTTAACTATGGCTACACCTTC
>TRBD1|TRBJ2-7|.|TRBV5-4
CASSYAAMNRGLAYEQYF
TGTGCCAGCAGCTACGCCGCGATGAACAGGGGGCTTGCCTACGAGCAGTACTTC
>TRBD1|TRBJ1-6|.|TRBV11-2
CASSSSDRVDSPLHF
TGTGCCAGCAGCTCCTCGGACAGGGTTGATTCACCCCTCCACTTT
>.|TRBJ1-3|.|TRBV11-2
CASSRRQDGNTIYF
TGTGCCAGCAGCCGAAGACAGGATGGAAACACCATATATTTT
>TRBD1|TRBJ1-2|few|TRBV2
CASSLRTGTNYGYTF
TGTGCCAGCAGTCTTAGGACAGGAACGAACTATGGCTACACCTTC
>.|TRBJ2-7|.|TRBV2
CASIGQPGSYEQYF
TGTGCCAGCATCGGACAGCCGGGGAGCTACGAGCAGTACTTC
>.|TRBJ2-3|.|TRBV10-3
CAISGGGARDTQYF
TGTGCCATCAGTGGTGGCGGGGCGAGAGATACGCAGTATTTT
>TRBD1|TRBJ1-2|.|TRBV9
CASSYTGDGAGYTF
TGTGCCAGCAGTTATACAGGGGATGGGGCTGGCTACACCTTC
>TRBD2|TRBJ2-2|few|TRBV10-3
CAISQPLAGAGELFF
TGTGCCATCAGTCAACCACTAGCGGGAGCCGGGGAGCTGTTTTTT
>TRBD1|TRBJ2-7|.|TRBV7-2
CASSPRTGAPSYEQYF
TGTGCCAGCAGCCCGCGGACAGGGGCCCCTTCCTACGAGCAGTACTTC
>.|TRBJ2-7|few|TRBV4-1
CASSQVQRQAYEQYF
TGCGCCAGCAGCCAAGTGCAGCGACAGGCCTACGAGCAGTACTTC
>.|TRBJ1-4|.|TRBV5-6
CASNRRQDEKLFF
TGTGCCAGCAATCGAAGGCAGGATGAAAAACTGTTTTTT